This passage covers 13 T cell receptor beta chains from one sample sequenced in a study of blood T cells in healthy people across ages. The authors ran a second PCR of about 7 to 11 cycles using a sample-barcoded 5' primer and a J-beta primer mix. From the 5' RACE reads, TCRdb called clonotypes with MiXCR, one entry per CDR3 protein. The sample holds around 800,000 distinct CDR3 sequences; about 45% are singletons and the top ten take approximately 18%. Sequencing was performed on blood. Receptors were obtained from an elderly man in good health.

A few counts support this clonotype. The chain combines TRBV7-9 with TRBJ1-2; 9 bases fit TRBD1. CDR1 SEHNR and CDR2 FQNEAQ come from the germline V gene (reference sequence). V lost 4 bases and J lost 2; bases outside the gene matches: 2. The length of the CDR3 is 14 residues. CDR3 nucleotide sequence: TGTGCCAGCAGCTACGGACAGGGGAACTATGGCTACACCTTC. It specifies CASSYGQGNYGYTF.

V usage is TRBV10-3 and J usage is TRBJ1-1; D remains unclear. V was cut by 5 bases and J by 4 bases, with 11 bases left in between. The CDR3 runs 13 residues. Germline V gene data show CDR1 as ENHRY and CDR2 as SYGVKD. CDR3 amino acids: CAISTGLGTEAFF. CDR3 DNA: TGTGCCATCAGTACTGGACTAGGCACTGAAGCTTTCTTT.

This clonotype was seen a handful of times. The rearrangement uses TRBV4-3 and TRBJ1-2, with a tentative D call TRBD1 (5 bases). Germline values: CDR1 LGHNA, CDR2 YSLEER. V was clipped by 3 bases and J by 6 bases, with 17 bases between them. The CDR3 is made up of 15 amino acids. CDR3 nucleotide sequence: TGCGCCAGCAGCCAGCATCGGCAGGGCCTTAATGGCTACACCTTC. Translated: CASSQHRQGLNGYTF.

To note about this clonotype: The junction differs from germline at one of its ends, possibly a read error. The rearrangement joins TRBV5-1 to TRBJ2-5; no reliable D call. Germline V lookup: CDR1 SGHRS, CDR2 YFSETQ. The CDR3 is 14 residues long. The CDR3 loop reads CASSLGDSQKTQYF. CDR3 bases: TGCGCCAGCAGCTTGGGTGACTCCCAAAAGACCCAGTACTTC.

Only a few counts were recorded for this clonotype. This sequence joins TRBV29-1 and TRBJ1-4; the D is unclear. The germline gives CDR1 SQVTM, CDR2 ANQGSEA. The CDR3 contains 11 residues. The ends were cut back, 3 bases at V and 7 bases at J, with 6 bases in the middle. CDR3: CSVEEGEKLFF. The CDR3 region has the DNA TGCAGCGTTGAGGAGGGTGAAAAACTGTTTTTT.

The chain recombines TRBV7-9 with TRBJ2-7; the D gene is possibly TRBD1 (5 bases). V lost 1 base, J lost 5 bases, and 12 bases lay in between. The CDR3 is 14 residues long. Germline V gene lookup returns CDR1 SEHNR and CDR2 FQNEAQ (reference sequence). CDR3 nucleotide sequence: TGTGCCAGCAGCTTAGGTCAGGGCGACCACGAGCAGTACTTC. This translates into CASSLGQGDHEQYF.

The chain employs TRBV7-2 and TRBJ1-2; D not resolved. Germline V lookup: CDR1 SGHTA, CDR2 FQGNSA. V was trimmed by 6 bases and J by 1 base, leaving 3 bases between them. CDR3 size: 11 residues. Written as DNA, the CDR3 is TGTACCAGCAGTGGTAACTATGGCTACACCTTC. Its protein is CTSSGNYGYTF.

This clonotype was counted only a few times. The chain couples TRBV20-1 to TRBJ2-7; perhaps TRBD1 as D (5 bases). The CDR3 loop spans 15 amino acids. V dropped 6 bases and J dropped 2 bases, with 20 bases sitting between them. CDR1 and CDR2 from the germline V gene are DFQATT and SNEGSKA (reference sequence). In DNA, the CDR3 is TGCAGTGCCGGAACGTCCCACAGGAGTACCTACGAGCAGTACTTC. It codes for CSAGTSHRSTYEQYF.

This clonotype is a singleton in its sample. The rearrangement links TRBV12-3 or TRBV12-4 to TRBJ1-2; 8 bases are a match to TRBD1. Trimming removed 8 bases from V and 8 bases from J; junction bases left unmatched: 7. The CDR3 covers 12 residues. CDR3 sequence reads: CASGLTGEGYTF. In DNA form, the CDR3 reads TGTGCCAGCGGTCTGACAGGGGAAGGCTACACCTTC.

This clonotype came up a few times. V and J are TRBV4-2 and TRBJ2-7, with TRBD2 matching over 10 bases. The length of the CDR3 is 19 residues. V trimming: 0 bases; J trimming: 0 bases; junction bases outside the gene matches: 11. Germline V lookup: CDR1 LGHNA, CDR2 YNFKEQ. CDR3 DNA sequence: TGTGCCAGCAGCCAAGAAGCCCGCTCGGGACTAGCGACCTCCTACGAGCAGTACTTC. The encoded protein is CASSQEARSGLATSYEQYF.

The chain combines TRBV6-4 with TRBJ2-7; 10 bases match TRBD2. V trimming: 5 bases; J trimming: 0 bases; junction bases outside the gene matches: 13. CDR3 size: 18 residues. The germline CDR1 and CDR2 sequences are MRHNA and SNTAGT. The CDR3 here is CASSLGSGREATSYEQYF. CDR3 sequence (DNA): TGTGCCAGCAGTCTGGGCAGCGGGAGGGAGGCGACCTCCTACGAGCAGTACTTC.

The chain joins TRBV12-3 or TRBV12-4 to TRBJ1-1; no reliable D call. CDR3 length: 13 amino acids. V was clipped by 5 bases and J by 1 base, with 8 bases between them. The chain's CDR3 is CASSLHQNTEAFF. CDR3 DNA sequence: TGTGCCAGCAGTCTACACCAGAACACTGAAGCTTTCTTT.

This clonotype was picked up a small number of times. The chain recombines TRBV25-1 with TRBJ1-2; tentatively, D is TRBD1 (5 bases). The CDR3 has 12 amino acids. The V end lost 3 bases, the J end lost 8 bases, and 10 bases lay between the germline ends. Germline loops: CDR1 MGHDK, CDR2 SYGVNS. CDR3 DNA: TGTGCCAGCAGTGAGGGGACCGGCGGCTACACCTTC. It encodes CASSEGTGGYTF.